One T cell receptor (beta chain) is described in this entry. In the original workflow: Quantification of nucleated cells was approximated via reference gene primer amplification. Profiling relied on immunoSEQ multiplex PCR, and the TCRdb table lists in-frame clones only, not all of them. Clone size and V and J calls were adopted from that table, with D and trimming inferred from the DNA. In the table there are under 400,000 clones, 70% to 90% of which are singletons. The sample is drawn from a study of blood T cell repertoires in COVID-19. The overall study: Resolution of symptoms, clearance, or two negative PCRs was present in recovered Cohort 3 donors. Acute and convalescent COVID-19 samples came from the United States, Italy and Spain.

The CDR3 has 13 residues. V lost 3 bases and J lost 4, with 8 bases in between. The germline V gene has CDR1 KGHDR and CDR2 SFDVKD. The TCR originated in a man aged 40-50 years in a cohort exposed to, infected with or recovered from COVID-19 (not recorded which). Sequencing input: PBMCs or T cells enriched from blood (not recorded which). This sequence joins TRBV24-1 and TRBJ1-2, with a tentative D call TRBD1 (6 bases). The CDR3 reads CATSDEQGYGYTF. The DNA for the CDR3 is TGTGCCACCAGTGATGAACAGGGCTATGGCTACACCTTC.